This TCR beta chain was sequenced for a study of PD-L1 blockade in urothelial cancer. Study in general: Specimens of blood held a median count of about 140,000 T cells. Regarding the study as a whole: TCR clonality was measured in pretreatment peripheral blood. Clonality below the median predicted better survival.

Individual patients had between 1 and 8 samples, taken pretreatment and on-treatment. The method was immunoSEQ multiplex PCR; TCRdb's version includes in-frame clones alone and lacks a portion of them. The data show 17,000 or so clones, roughly 90% seen once. Note on this clone: Its antigen remains unknown.

Germline loops: CDR1 SGHVS, CDR2 FQNEAQ. This CDR3 has 17 amino acids. V lost 1 base and J lost 0, with 16 bases in between. The specimen comprised PBMCs, sampled around atezolizumab (anti-PD-L1) treatment. The receptor was derived from a man aged 45-65 years with urothelial cancer. The chain combines TRBV7-8 with TRBJ2-7; unclear D gene. The CDR3 here is CASSLGAGAYSSYEQYF. CDR3 nucleotides: TGTGCCAGCAGCTTAGGCGCAGGCGCTTATAGCTCCTACGAGCAGTACTTC.